The 14 T cell receptor beta chains given below trace back to one sample, sequenced in a study of blood T cell repertoires in COVID-19. Sequencing used immunoSEQ multiplex PCR; TCRdb keeps in-frame clones, though not all of them. The table has some 16,000 clones, 82% seen once. Material for sequencing was peripheral blood. Every receptor here comes from a man at least 80 years old with active or convalescent COVID-19.

This clone was observed a few times. The V and J genes are TRBV5-6 and TRBJ1-3, with 7 positions matching TRBD1. The CDR3 is 15 amino acids. The V segment lost 4 bases and the J segment 5 bases; nucleotides outside the gene matches: 9. Germline loops: CDR1 SGHDT, CDR2 YYEEEE. The CDR3 loop is CASSMEYRGRNTIYF. The CDR3 bases are TGTGCCAGCAGCATGGAATACAGGGGTAGAAACACCATATATTTT.

The J gene is TRBJ1-1, the V gene TRBV9, with D possibly TRBD1 on 5 matching bases. CDR3 length equals 13 residues. Germline V CDR1 and CDR2: SGDLS, YYNGEE. The ends were cut back, 4 bases at V and 1 base at J, with 8 bases in the middle. In DNA, the CDR3 is TGTGCCAGCAGCAAGCAGGGGAACACTGAAGCTTTCTTT. Translated: CASSKQGNTEAFF. Based on the CDR3 plus reference TRBV9 and TRBJ1-1, the full variable domain is DSGVTQTPKHLITATGQRVTLRCSPRSGDLSVYWYQQSLDQGLQFLIQYYNGEERAKGNILERFSAQQFPDLHSELNLSSLELGDSALYFCASSKQGNTEAFFGQGTRLTVV.

This chain uses TRBV7-3 with TRBJ1-5, with a weak D call TRBD1 (5 bases). Germline loops: CDR1 SGHTA, CDR2 FQGTGA. Trimming left V 11 bases short and J 0 bases short, with 17 bases between. The CDR3 extends over 15 amino acids. CDR3 in amino acids: CAGTDDSYSNQPQHF. The CDR3 nucleotides are TGTGCCGGCACCGATGACAGCTATAGCAATCAGCCCCAGCATTTT.

This clone was recorded only once. V and J are TRBV7-8 and TRBJ2-7; TRBD1 matches 9 bases. CDR1 SGHVS and CDR2 FQNEAQ come from the germline V gene. V dropped 4 bases and J dropped 2; count of bases not matched to a gene: 3. The CDR3 is 14 residues long. The DNA of the CDR3 is TGTGCCAGCAGCTCGACAGGGGGTCCCTACGAGCAGTACTTC. Residues: CASSSTGGPYEQYF.

This chain's CDR3 is CASTQGAGGELFF. The CDR3 DNA reads TGTGCCAGTACTCAGGGGGCGGGCGGGGAGCTGTTTTTT. The gene calls are TRBV19 and TRBJ2-2; the match to TRBD1 covers 8 bases. Germline-derived CDR1 and CDR2 are LNHDA and SQIVND (reference sequence). The CDR3 extends over 13 amino acids. V shed 7 bases and J 7 bases; nucleotides not matched to a gene: 5.

This clone was counted once. This chain connects TRBV20-1 to TRBJ2-3, with a weak D call TRBD2 (6 bases). Trimming stripped 3 bases from V and 4 bases from J, with 11 bases between. Germline V gene sequence: CDR1 DFQATT, CDR2 SNEGSKA (reference sequence). The CDR3 sequence is 13 residues long. This CDR3 reads CSASPGSPDTQYF. The DNA for the CDR3 is TGCAGTGCTAGTCCCGGGAGCCCAGATACGCAGTATTTT.

The chain couples TRBV5-1 to TRBJ2-3, with 9 bases matching TRBD2. V was pared by 0 bases and J by 5 bases, with 10 bases of the junction left unmatched. There are 17 residues in the CDR3. CDR1 SGHRS and CDR2 YFSETQ come from the germline V gene. The CDR3 DNA reads TGCGCCAGCAGCTTGGCCTATTTTGGCGGGGGGGAAGATACGCAGTATTTT. It yields the protein CASSLAYFGGGEDTQYF.

This clone was detected once. This chain uses TRBV5-1 with TRBJ1-6; 7 bases are a match to TRBD1. The CDR3 is 15 residues long. The trim removed 0 bases at V and 6 bases at J, leaving 3 bases unmatched. The germline CDR1 and CDR2 sequences are SGHRS and YFSETQ. CDR3 sequence: CASSLESGGNSPLHF. CDR3 DNA: TGCGCCAGCAGCTTGGAGTCAGGGGGTAATTCACCCCTCCACTTT.

This clone was counted once. The V gene is TRBV3-1 (or the pseudogene TRBV3-2), the J gene TRBJ1-1, with 7 bases lining up with TRBD1. Germline loops: CDR1 LGHDT, CDR2 YNNKEL (reference sequence). The CDR3 is 13 amino acids. Trimming took 4 bases from V and 5 from J; bases not matched to a gene: 4. The CDR3 DNA follows: TGTGCCAGCAGCCCATACAGGGGAACTGAAGCTTTCTTT. The encoded protein is CASSPYRGTEAFF.

This rearrangement joins TRBV12-3 or TRBV12-4 to TRBJ1-3, with D uncertain. The CDR3 loop spans 13 amino acids. V was cut by 2 bases and J by 4 bases, with 6 bases left in between. The CDR3 region has the DNA TGTGCCAGCAGTTTAACAGACGGAAACACCATATATTTT. Residues: CASSLTDGNTIYF.

The chain's CDR3 is CSASAPGGVGYTF. DNA of the CDR3: TGCAGTGCTAGTGCCCCGGGCGGGGTGGGCTACACCTTC. This rearrangement joins TRBV20-1 to TRBJ1-2; D call uncertain. The CDR3 is made up of 13 amino acids. Trimming removed 3 bases from V and 8 bases from J, with 16 bases in between. Per germline, CDR1 DFQATT and CDR2 SNEGSKA (reference sequence).

The gene calls are TRBV6-5 and TRBJ1-4; TRBD1 agrees at 9 bases. Germline V CDR1 and CDR2: MNHEY, SVGAGI. With V trimmed by 5 bases and J by 7 bases, 5 bases remained unmatched. The CDR3 contains 14 residues. The CDR3 spells CASSPGQGVEKLFF. CDR3 coding DNA: TGTGCCAGCAGTCCGGGACAGGGAGTTGAAAAACTGTTTTTT.

The J gene is TRBJ1-6, the V gene TRBV2; 9 bases line up with TRBD1. The germline gives CDR1 SNHLY, CDR2 FYNNEI. The CDR3 contains 14 residues. V was clipped by 4 bases and J by 10 bases; unmatched bases: 5. The CDR3 loop reads CASSGTGGRSPLHF. Written as DNA, the CDR3 is TGTGCCAGCAGTGGAACAGGGGGCAGATCACCCCTCCACTTT.

The chain uses TRBV3-1 (or the pseudogene TRBV3-2) and TRBJ2-7; D is perhaps TRBD1 (6 bases). Trimming removed 0 bases at V and 4 bases at J, with 13 bases between. Per germline, CDR1 LGHDT and CDR2 YNNKEL (reference sequence). The CDR3 runs to 15 residues. The CDR3 region is CASSQDGQGSYEQYF. CDR3 DNA sequence: TGTGCCAGCAGCCAAGATGGGCAGGGGTCTTACGAGCAGTACTTC.